This TCR beta chain is from a study of T cell responses to AZD1222 COVID-19 vaccine. Overall study findings and caveats: Nearly half of unique spike-specific TCRs reportedly avoided B.1.351 and B.1.1.7 mutated regions. At baseline, just a handful of AZD1222 recipients tested seropositive. Repertoire collection took place solely once the T cell response had peaked. Receipt of two AZD1222 doses was followed by a rise in Spike-specific TCR breadth and depth.

Points on this clone: What it binds is unknown.

TCRdb's copy holds only in-frame clones and misses some; the assay was immunoSEQ multiplex PCR. Of 100,000 to 150,000 clones listed, roughly 85% are singletons. The V end lost 0 bases, the J end lost 8 bases, and 11 bases lay between the germline ends. Germline assignment: CDR1 ENHRY and CDR2 SYGVKD. The CDR3 sequence is 14 residues long. The chain employs TRBV10-3 and TRBJ2-1; D is tentatively TRBD1 or TRBD2 (6 bases each). The sequence was obtained from an adult in good health. The sample was peripheral blood, taken on day 0 of MenACWY control vaccination. The CDR3 region has the DNA TGTGCCATCAGTGAGTCGGTGGGGGGCCATGAGCAGTTCTTC. Residues: CAISESVGGHEQFF.